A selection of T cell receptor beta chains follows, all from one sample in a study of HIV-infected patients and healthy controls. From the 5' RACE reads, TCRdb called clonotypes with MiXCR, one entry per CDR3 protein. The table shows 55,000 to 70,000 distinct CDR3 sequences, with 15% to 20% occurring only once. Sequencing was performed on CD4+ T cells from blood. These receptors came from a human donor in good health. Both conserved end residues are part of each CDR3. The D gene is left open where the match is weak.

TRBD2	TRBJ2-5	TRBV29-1	CSVGVAGGQETQYF
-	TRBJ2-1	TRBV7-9	CASSSAGTYSYNEQFF
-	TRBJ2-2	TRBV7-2	CASSLDAGELFF
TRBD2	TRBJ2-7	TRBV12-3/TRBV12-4	CASSPASGSYEQYF
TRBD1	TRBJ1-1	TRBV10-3	CAIRDREGTEAFF
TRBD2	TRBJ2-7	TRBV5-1	CASSLGHGGSYEQYF
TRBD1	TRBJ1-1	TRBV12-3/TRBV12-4	CASSPTGGLRNTEAFF
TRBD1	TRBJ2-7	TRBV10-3	CAISGQGAGEQYF
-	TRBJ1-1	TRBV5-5	CASSSESGTEAFF
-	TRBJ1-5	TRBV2	CASNSGRNQPQHF
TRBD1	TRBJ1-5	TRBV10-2	CASSERTGVVGNQPQHF
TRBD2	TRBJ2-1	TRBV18	CASSSLAGVDNEQFF
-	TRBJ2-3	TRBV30	CAWIGITDTQYF
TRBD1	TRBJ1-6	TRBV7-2	CASSLEQGANSPLHF
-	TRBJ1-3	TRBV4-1	CASSPDGTRDSGNTIYF
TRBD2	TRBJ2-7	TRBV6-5	CASSWGLAGAYEQYF
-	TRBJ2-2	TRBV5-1	CASSWMFRGAGAGELFF
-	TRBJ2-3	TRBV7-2	CASSFGQPRSADTQYF
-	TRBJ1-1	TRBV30	CAWSGGAGIGTEAFF
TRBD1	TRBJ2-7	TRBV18	CASSPRDRVYEQYF
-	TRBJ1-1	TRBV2	CASSESMAGWAFF
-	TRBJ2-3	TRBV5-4	CASWGQGTDTQYF
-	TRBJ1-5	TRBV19	CASSIGGIVSNQPQHF
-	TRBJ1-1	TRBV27	CASSYSGAFAEAFF
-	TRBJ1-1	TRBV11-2	CASSFGPSKYTEAFF
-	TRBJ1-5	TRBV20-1	CSASDSGRNQPQHF
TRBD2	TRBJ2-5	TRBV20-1	CSAWTSGGGQETQYF
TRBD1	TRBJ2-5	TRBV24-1	CATSDPLTGASQETQYF
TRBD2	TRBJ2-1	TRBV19	CASSAGLAGVHEQFF
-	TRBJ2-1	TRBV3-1	CASSLSAFFGRVNEQFF
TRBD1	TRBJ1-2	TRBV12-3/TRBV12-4	CASRPRDRYIYGYTF
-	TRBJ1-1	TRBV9	CASSVVPNTEAFF
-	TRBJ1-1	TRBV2	CASSEARGVNTEAFF
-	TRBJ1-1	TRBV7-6	CASSLGPSSTEAFF
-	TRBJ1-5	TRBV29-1	CSVLVGYNQPQHF
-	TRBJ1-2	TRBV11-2	CASSLSHTDVNYGYTF
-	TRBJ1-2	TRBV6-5	CASSYDRKGANYGYTF
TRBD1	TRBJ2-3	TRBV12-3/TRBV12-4	CASRKLTGFGTDTQYF
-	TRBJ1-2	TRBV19	CASKPGQSYGYTF
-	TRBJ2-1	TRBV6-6	CASNQIGANEQFF
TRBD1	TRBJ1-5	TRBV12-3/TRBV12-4	CASSSDRGGNQPQHF
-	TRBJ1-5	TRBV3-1	CASSLTVGNQPQHF
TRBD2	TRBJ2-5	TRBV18	CASSPPGLATETQYF
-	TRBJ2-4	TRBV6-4	CASSDSFFGAKNIQYF
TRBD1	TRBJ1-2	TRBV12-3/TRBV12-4	CASSFGDRASGYTF
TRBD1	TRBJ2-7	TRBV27	CASSRQGHEQYF
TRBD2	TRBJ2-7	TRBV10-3	CAISPRLAGEGEQYF
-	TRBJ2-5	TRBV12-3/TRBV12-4	CASSSTSSQETQYF
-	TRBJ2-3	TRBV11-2	CASSLGWDTQYF